The 9 T cell receptor beta chains below all came from one sample that was sequenced in a study of blood T cells in healthy people across ages. The authors ran a second PCR of roughly 6 to 12 cycles using a sample-barcoded 5' primer and a J-beta primer mix. TCRdb called the 5' RACE reads again in MiXCR, with one record for every CDR3 protein. Found here are hundreds of thousands of distinct CDR3 sequences, approximately 22% of them singletons; the top ten hold 22%. The sample taken for sequencing was blood. These receptor sequences come from a man in his sixties or seventies in good health.

The chain is built from TRBV24-1 and TRBJ2-7; unclear D gene. With 0 bases removed from V and 9 bases from J, the gap between germline ends came to 5 bases. Germline loops: CDR1 KGHDR, CDR2 SFDVKD. The CDR3 has 11 residues. CDR3 DNA: TGTGCCACCAGTGATTTGCCAGGGCAGTACGTC. This codes for CATSDLPGQYV.

This clonotype was counted between two and nine times. J is TRBJ2-1 and V is TRBV20-1, with 15 positions matching TRBD2. Germline loops: CDR1 DFQATT, CDR2 SNEGSKA (reference sequence). The CDR3 has 17 amino acids. Germline trimming cut 5 bases from V and 1 base from J; bases unmatched to any gene: 6. CDR3 sequence (DNA): TGCAGTGCTCCACTGGGACTAGCGGGAGGTTCCTACAATGAGCAGTTCTTC. Translating it yields CSAPLGLAGGSYNEQFF.

This clonotype showed up just a few times. The chain uses TRBV4-3 and TRBJ2-1; 12 bases match TRBD2. The CDR3 has 16 residues. The V gene end was trimmed by 0 bases and the J gene end by 4 bases; junction bases not matched to a gene: 1. The germline V gene has CDR1 LGHNA and CDR2 YSLEER. The CDR3 sequence: CASSQDLAGGYNEQFF. CDR3 coding DNA: TGCGCCAGCAGCCAAGATCTAGCGGGAGGGTACAATGAGCAGTTCTTC.

The chain recombines TRBV25-1 with TRBJ2-6; no reliable D call. This CDR3 comprises 15 residues. CDR1 MGHDK and CDR2 SYGVNS come from the germline V gene. V was cut by 2 bases and J by 2 bases, with 7 bases left in between. The CDR3 sequence: CASSEHHPGANVLTF. As DNA, the CDR3 is TGTGCCAGCAGTGAACACCACCCTGGGGCCAACGTCCTGACTTTC.

The J gene is TRBJ2-7, the V gene TRBV2, with 9 bases matching TRBD2. The CDR3 length is 14 residues. Germline trimming cut 3 bases from V and 3 bases from J; bases unmatched to any gene: 3. Germline-derived CDR1 and CDR2 are SNHLY and FYNNEI. CDR3 residues: CASSDGTSFYEQYF. The CDR3 DNA reads TGTGCCAGCAGTGACGGGACTAGCTTCTACGAGCAGTACTTC. Supplemented by reference TRBV2 and TRBJ2-7, the full variable domain reads EPEVTQTPSHQVTQMGQEVILRCVPISNHLYFYWYRQILGQKVEFLVSFYNNEISEKSEIFDDQFSVERPDGSNFTLKIRSTKLEDSAMYFCASSDGTSFYEQYFGPGTRLTVT.

The rearrangement joins TRBV19 to TRBJ1-1; D is unresolved. This CDR3 has 14 residues. V was clipped by 1 base and J by 4 bases, with 10 bases between them. The germline gives CDR1 LNHDA, CDR2 SQIVND (reference sequence). CDR3 nucleotides: TGTGCCAGTAGTATAGGTGGCATGGGCACTGAAGCTTTCTTT. It specifies CASSIGGMGTEAFF.

In DNA form, the CDR3 reads TGCAGTGCGCCCCGGACACAAACCCCCTACAATGAGCAGTTCTTC. Translated: CSAPRTQTPYNEQFF. This rearrangement joins TRBV20-1 to TRBJ2-1; perhaps TRBD1 as D (5 bases). This CDR3 comprises 15 residues. The V gene lost 6 bases and the J gene lost 2 bases, with 17 bases spanning the gap. Germline V gives CDR1 DFQATT, CDR2 SNEGSKA (reference sequence).

This clonotype was picked up a small number of times. The rearrangement links TRBV5-1 to TRBJ1-2; D uncertain. Germline CDR1 SGHRS, CDR2 YFSETQ. The germline V and J ends were trimmed by 0 bases and 4 bases, with 13 bases remaining between them. The CDR3 contains 15 residues. This CDR3 reads CASSLDVPGSYGYTF. Written as DNA, the CDR3 is TGCGCCAGCAGCTTGGATGTCCCAGGTTCCTATGGCTACACCTTC.

This clonotype appeared a few times. The genes are TRBV24-1 and TRBJ2-3; D gene ambiguous. The CDR3 has 14 residues. Trimming pared 1 base from V and 6 bases from J, leaving 10 bases between. The V gene's germline CDR1 is KGHDR and CDR2 SFDVKD. CDR3 DNA sequence: TGTGCCACCAGTGATTTAGGTCAGGCCGATACGCAGTATTTT. As protein: CATSDLGQADTQYF.